The 5 T cell receptor beta chains in this list originate from one sample, sequenced in a study of blood T cell repertoires in COVID-19 (dated by TCRdb to about 2020). The library was made by the immunoSEQ multiplex PCR assay. In TCRdb, the immuneACCESS table is reduced to in-frame sequences with V and J assigned. These tables do not hold every clone; where another copy was compared, an unresolved V gene accounts for under half, and the others remain unexplained. Across this sample there are 270,000 or so clones, with 83% seen only once. The ten largest account for over 8.5% of the sample. Sample: peripheral blood. Receptor source: a woman aged 50 to 65 who had recovered from COVID-19.

Only a few counts were recorded for this clone. The rearrangement links TRBV5-1 to TRBJ2-5; the match to TRBD2 covers 9 bases. This CDR3 spans 16 amino acids. Unmatched junction bases numbered 9, after V lost 4 bases and J lost 2 bases. Germline-derived CDR1 and CDR2 are SGHRS and YFSETQ. This CDR3 is CASSPGTSSGQETQYF. The CDR3 region has the DNA TGCGCCAGCAGCCCCGGGACTAGCTCCGGGCAAGAGACCCAGTACTTC.

J is TRBJ1-2 and V is TRBV12-3 or TRBV12-4; perhaps TRBD1 as D (5 bases). CDR3 length: 13 residues. Trimming shortened V by 7 bases and J by 7 bases, and 16 bases separated the two germline ends. In DNA, the CDR3 is TGTGCCAGCAACCCGGGGGGGACGCGTGGCTACACCTTC. Translation gives CASNPGGTRGYTF.

The J gene is TRBJ2-5, the V gene TRBV30; the D gene is possibly TRBD1 (6 bases). This CDR3 region has 12 residues. V lost 4 bases, J lost 5 bases, and 11 bases lay in between. Per germline, CDR1 GTSNPN and CDR2 SVGIG (reference sequence). The CDR3 region is CAWTQGVETQYF. CDR3 nucleotides: TGTGCCTGGACACAGGGAGTCGAGACCCAGTACTTC.

The chain is built from TRBV19 and TRBJ2-3; D is possibly TRBD2 (6 bases). There are 14 residues in the CDR3. V was pared by 6 bases and J by 3 bases, with 13 bases between. The germline V gene encodes CDR1 LNHDA and CDR2 SQIVND (reference sequence). The CDR3 loop is CASSYRLATDTQYF. For the CDR3, the DNA is TGTGCCAGTAGCTACAGGCTAGCGACAGATACGCAGTATTTT.

There are a few counts of this clone. This sample includes further DNA sequences coding for the same CDR3. This chain joins TRBV7-2 and TRBJ2-5; 8 bases agree with TRBD2. Germline CDR1 and CDR2: SGHTA and FQGNSA. After removal of 5 bases from V and 2 bases from J, the junction contained 4 bases not matched to a gene. The CDR3 runs to 14 residues. CDR3 coding DNA: TGTGCCAGCAGCCCCGGCGGGGGGCAAGAGACCCAGTACTTC. This codes for CASSPGGGQETQYF.